Listed below are T cell receptor beta chains from one sample, sequenced in a study of cytomegalovirus exposure and HLA in healthy donors. TCRdb's copy holds only in-frame clones and misses some; the assay was immunoSEQ multiplex PCR. The table lists over 120,000 clones, 70% to 85% of them singletons. The source material was PBMCs. The receptors shown here come from a woman aged 55-70 years in good health and CMV-seropositive. The CDR3 runs from the conserved cysteine through the conserved F or W. The D gene is left open where the match is weak.

17,TRBV7-9,TRBD2,CASSSPGTSGGTYEQYF
14,TRBV4-1,TRBD2,CASSLAGGAGELFF
15,TRBV9,TRBD1,CASSARDRAVDTQYF
13,TRBV5-4,.,CASSLASNYGYTF
13,TRBV6-6,.,CAFRGGLEQPQHF
15,TRBV29-1,TRBD2,CSVATSGRVSGELFF
13,TRBV7-2,TRBD2,CASRLAPSYEQYF
15,TRBV5-1,TRBD1,CASRTGTDYSYEQYF
13,TRBV5-1,.,CASSRDAGGEQYF
16,TRBV5-1,TRBD2,CASSYWRTSGSHEQFF
13,TRBV28,.,CASTHRAGQPQHF
15,TRBV10-3,TRBD1,CAIKRTGVNTGELFF
13,TRBV2,.,CASRETWIGELFF
13,TRBV28,.,CASSSGRYQPQHF
14,TRBV28,.,CASSPRTEEETQYF
12,TRBV5-1,.,CASSLDEVEQYF
18,TRBV5-6,TRBD2,CASSLGRAGPFSYNEQFF
16,TRBV7-5,.,CARSLAPLGGKETQYF
13,TRBV7-2,.,CASSLDPGQPQHF
14,TRBV5-1,TRBD2,CASTSGPSTDTQYF
14,TRBV29-1,TRBD1,CSVGTGGSNQPQHF
15,TRBV7-8,TRBD1,CASSPPGQKYYGYTF
11,TRBV7-9,.,CASRGGDEQYF
13,TRBV4-3,.,CASSRDPYNGQFF
15,TRBV6-1,TRBD2,CASRRLAGVSGELFF
15,TRBV4-3,.,CASSRDSTSYNEQFF
15,TRBV4-3,TRBD1,CASSQVGQGRYEQYF
15,TRBV28,TRBD2,CASSSPRGGKNEQYF
17,TRBV7-3,TRBD2,CASSRSGRAGGANVLTF
15,TRBV7-9,.,CASSLALGGNTEAFF
15,TRBV28,TRBD1,CAGSSPGQGDYGYTF
17,TRBV5-6,TRBD1,CASSLELTGAGNTEAFF
13,TRBV6-6,.,CASTNGGQETQYF
10,TRBV28,.,CACGQYGYTF
12,TRBV30,.,CAWSVLQDSYTF
17,TRBV7-7,TRBD2,CASSYGTSGRWGNEQFF
17,TRBV7-8,TRBD1,CASSLGTGSLVNTEAFF
16,TRBV30,TRBD1,CAWSGRGRGTNQPQHF
16,TRBV7-2,.,CASSLEVGRGRNEQFF
13,TRBV19,TRBD2,CASSVAGGETQYF
13,TRBV19,TRBD1,CASRRTGDYEQYF
11,TRBV30,TRBD1,CACQQGLEQYF